Included here is one TCR beta chain sequence, with context. The data were taken from a study of blood T cell repertoires in COVID-19. Data came from immunoSEQ multiplex PCR; TCRdb stores just in-frame clones and leaves some out. The top ten clones hold around 21% of a sample with around 180,000 clones, about nine tenths of them seen once. The material sequenced was peripheral blood. The sequence derives from a man between 65 and 85 years old with active or convalescent COVID-19.

CDR3: CASSRQGRRGYGYTF. CDR3 DNA sequence: TGTGCCAGTAGTCGCCAGGGCCGGAGGGGCTATGGCTACACCTTC. The V gene is TRBV19, the J gene TRBJ1-2; tentative D call: TRBD1 (5 bases). Germline values: CDR1 LNHDA, CDR2 SQIVND (reference sequence). V was shortened by 5 bases and J by 4 bases, with 17 bases between the two germline ends. The CDR3 is 15 residues long.